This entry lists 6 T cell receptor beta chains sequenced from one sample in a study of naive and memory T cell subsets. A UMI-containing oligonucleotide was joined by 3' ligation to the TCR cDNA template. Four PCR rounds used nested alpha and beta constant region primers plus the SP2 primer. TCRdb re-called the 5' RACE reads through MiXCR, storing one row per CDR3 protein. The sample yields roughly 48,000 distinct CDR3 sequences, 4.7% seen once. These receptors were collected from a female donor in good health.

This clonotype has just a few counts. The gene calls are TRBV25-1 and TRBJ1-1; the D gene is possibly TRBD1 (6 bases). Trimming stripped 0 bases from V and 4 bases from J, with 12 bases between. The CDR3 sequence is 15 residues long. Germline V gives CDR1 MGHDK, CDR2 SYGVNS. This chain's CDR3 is CASSEYGGRGTEAFF. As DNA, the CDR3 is TGTGCCAGCAGTGAATATGGGGGGCGAGGCACTGAAGCTTTCTTT.

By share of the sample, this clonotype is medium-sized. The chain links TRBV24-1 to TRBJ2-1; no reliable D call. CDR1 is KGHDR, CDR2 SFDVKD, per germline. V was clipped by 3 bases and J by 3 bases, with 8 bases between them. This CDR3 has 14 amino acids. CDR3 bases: TGTGCCACCAGTGATAATCACCACTACAATGAGCAGTTCTTC. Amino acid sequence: CATSDNHHYNEQFF.

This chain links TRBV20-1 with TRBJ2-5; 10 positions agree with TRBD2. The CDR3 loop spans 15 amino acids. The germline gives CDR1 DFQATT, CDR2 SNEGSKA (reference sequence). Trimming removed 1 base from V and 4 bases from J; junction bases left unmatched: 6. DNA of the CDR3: TGCAGTGCTAGAGTCCTAGCGGGAGTTATAGAGACCCAGTACTTC. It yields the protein CSARVLAGVIETQYF.

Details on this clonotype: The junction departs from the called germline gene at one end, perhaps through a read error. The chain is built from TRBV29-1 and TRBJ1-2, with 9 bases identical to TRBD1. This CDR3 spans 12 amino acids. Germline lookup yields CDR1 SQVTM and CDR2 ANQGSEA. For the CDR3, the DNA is TGCAGCGTTCCACAGGGGGCCTATGGCGACACCTTC. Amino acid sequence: CSVPQGAYGDTF.

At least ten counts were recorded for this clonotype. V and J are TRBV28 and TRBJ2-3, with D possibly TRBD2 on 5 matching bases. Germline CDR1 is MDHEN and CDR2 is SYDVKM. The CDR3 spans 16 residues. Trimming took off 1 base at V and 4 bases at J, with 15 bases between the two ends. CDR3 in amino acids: CASSLSRLPNPDTQYF. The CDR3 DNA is TGTGCCAGCAGTTTATCCAGACTACCGAACCCAGATACGCAGTATTTT. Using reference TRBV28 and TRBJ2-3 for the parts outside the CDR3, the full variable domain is DVKVTQSSRYLVKRTGEKVFLECVQDMDHENMFWYRQDPGLGLRLIYFSYDVKMKEKGDIPEGYSVSREKKERFSLILESASTNQTSMYLCASSLSRLPNPDTQYFGPGTRLTVL.

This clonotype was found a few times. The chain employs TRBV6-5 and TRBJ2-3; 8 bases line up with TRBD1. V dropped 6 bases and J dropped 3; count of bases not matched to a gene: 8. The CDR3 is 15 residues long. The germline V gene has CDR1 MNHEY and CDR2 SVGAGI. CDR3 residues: CASRRTGKGTDTQYF. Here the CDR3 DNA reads TGTGCCAGCAGACGGACAGGGAAGGGGACAGATACGCAGTATTTT.